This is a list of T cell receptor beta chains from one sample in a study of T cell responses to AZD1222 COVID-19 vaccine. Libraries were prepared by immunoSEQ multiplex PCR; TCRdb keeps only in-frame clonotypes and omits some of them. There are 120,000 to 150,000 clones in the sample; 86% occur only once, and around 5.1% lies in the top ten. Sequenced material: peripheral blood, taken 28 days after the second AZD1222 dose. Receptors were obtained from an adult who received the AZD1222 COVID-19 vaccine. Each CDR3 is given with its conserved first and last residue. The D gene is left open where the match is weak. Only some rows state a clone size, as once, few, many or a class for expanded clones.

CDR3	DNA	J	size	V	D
CASSLVSRGKGTGELFF	TGTGCCAGCAGCTTAGTCTCCAGGGGGAAGGGCACCGGGGAGCTGTTTTTT	TRBJ2-2	NA	TRBV7-9	TRBD1
CASSGWTSGGYNEQFF	TGTGCCAGCAGCGGGTGGACTAGCGGGGGCTACAATGAGCAGTTCTTC	TRBJ2-1	NA	TRBV5-4	TRBD2
CASSPVGGKNTEAFF	TGTGCCAGCAGCCCGGTGGGGGGAAAAAACACTGAAGCTTTCTTT	TRBJ1-1	NA	TRBV11-1	NA
CASAGGSSYEQYF	TGTGCCAGCGCCGGGGGCAGCTCCTACGAGCAGTACTTC	TRBJ2-7	NA	TRBV5-5	NA
CASSVEAAAIGYTF	TGTGCCAGCAGCGTAGAGGCAGCGGCCATTGGCTACACCTTC	TRBJ1-2	NA	TRBV9	NA
CASSPGWDMSTDTQYF	TGTGCCAGCAGCCCCGGCTGGGATATGAGTACAGATACGCAGTATTTT	TRBJ2-3	NA	TRBV11-3	NA
CASSPAFPADTQYF	TGTGCCAGCTCACCCGCCTTCCCCGCAGATACGCAGTATTTT	TRBJ2-3	NA	TRBV18	NA
CASKTSGGQETQYF	TGCGCCAGCAAAACTAGCGGGGGGCAAGAGACCCAGTACTTC	TRBJ2-5	NA	TRBV5-1	TRBD2
CASSRGEGGTEAFF	TGTGCCAGCAGCCGGGGGGAGGGCGGCACTGAAGCTTTCTTT	TRBJ1-1	NA	TRBV7-6	NA
CASSFDPNYGYTF	TGTGCCAGCAGTTTCGATCCTAACTATGGCTACACCTTC	TRBJ1-2	NA	TRBV12-3/TRBV12-4	NA
CASSYPGTGAIKGELFF	TGTGCCAGCAGTTACCCCGGGACAGGGGCGATTAAAGGGGAGCTGTTTTTT	TRBJ2-2	NA	TRBV6-2/TRBV6-3	TRBD1
CASSSGRPSSTDTQYF	TGTGCCAGCAGCTCTGGGAGGCCCTCTAGCACAGATACGCAGTATTTT	TRBJ2-3	NA	TRBV7-9	NA
CASSGWGGSTDTQYF	TGTGCCAGCAGCGGTTGGGGGGGAAGCACAGATACGCAGTATTTT	TRBJ2-3	NA	TRBV7-9	TRBD2
CASSSVLGVGASNSPLHF	TGTGCCAGTAGTAGCGTGCTGGGCGTGGGGGCTTCTAATTCACCCCTCCACTTT	TRBJ1-6	NA	TRBV19	NA
CASRADRANTEAFF	TGTGCCAGCAGGGCGGACAGGGCGAACACTGAAGCTTTCTTT	TRBJ1-1	NA	TRBV6-4	TRBD1
CASSEQGIGYTF	TGTGCCAGCAGTGAACAGGGGATCGGCTACACCTTC	TRBJ1-2	NA	TRBV2	NA
CASSWGQSSNQPQHF	TGTGCCAGCAGTTGGGGACAGTCTAGCAATCAGCCCCAGCATTTT	TRBJ1-5	NA	TRBV6-6	TRBD1
CASSQQDGTGANVLTF	TGTGCCAGCAGCCAACAAGACGGGACTGGGGCCAACGTCCTGACTTTC	TRBJ2-6	NA	TRBV4-2	NA
CASSLSRGGTQYF	TGTGCCAGCAGCTTAAGCAGAGGTGGGACCCAGTACTTC	TRBJ2-5	NA	TRBV11-2	NA
CASSFSREVRAEAFF	TGTGCCAGCAGTTTCAGCAGGGAGGTTCGGGCTGAAGCTTTCTTT	TRBJ1-1	NA	TRBV27	NA
CASRYAGNYGYTF	TGTGCCAGCAGGTATGCGGGGAACTATGGCTACACCTTC	TRBJ1-2	NA	TRBV28	NA
CASSFGGEQYF	TGTGCCAGCAGTTTCGGCGGCGAGCAGTACTTC	TRBJ2-7	NA	TRBV12-3/TRBV12-4	NA
CASSLWTAELAYQETQYF	TGTGCCAGCAGCTTGTGGACTGCAGAATTGGCTTACCAAGAGACCCAGTACTTC	TRBJ2-5	once	TRBV12-1	NA
CASSELETRLTGELFF	TGCGCCAGCAGTGAACTTGAGACACGACTCACCGGGGAGCTGTTTTTT	TRBJ2-2	once	TRBV10-2	NA
CASSSNSGGEVQYF	TGTGCCAGCAGCTCTAACTCGGGGGGGGAAGTGCAGTACTTC	TRBJ2-7	once	TRBV3-1/TRBV3-2	TRBD2
CASTLVGREQYF	TGTGCCAGCACCTTGGTCGGTAGGGAGCAGTACTTC	TRBJ2-7	NA	TRBV12-3/TRBV12-4	NA
CASSIDSSVWRTGELFF	TGTGCCAGTAGTATAGATTCCTCGGTTTGGAGAACCGGGGAGCTGTTTTTT	TRBJ2-2	NA	TRBV19	NA
CASSHGTWDRGNTEAFF	TGTGCCAGCAGCCATGGAACGTGGGACAGGGGGAACACTGAAGCTTTCTTT	TRBJ1-1	NA	TRBV4-2	TRBD1
CASSLAQYRGYEQYF	TGTGCCAGCAGTTTAGCACAGTACCGCGGGTACGAGCAGTACTTC	TRBJ2-7	NA	TRBV28	NA
CAISEGTGQETQYF	TGTGCCATCAGTGAGGGGACGGGCCAAGAGACCCAGTACTTC	TRBJ2-5	NA	TRBV10-3	NA
CASRDSGNTIYF	TGTGCCAGCAGGGACTCTGGAAACACCATATATTTT	TRBJ1-3	NA	TRBV28	NA
CASSQRETDTQYF	TGTGCCAGCAGCCAGCGGGAGACAGATACGCAGTATTTT	TRBJ2-3	NA	TRBV7-8	TRBD2
CASSQRDYEQYF	TGTGCCAGCAGCCAAAGGGACTACGAGCAGTACTTC	TRBJ2-7	once	TRBV3-1/TRBV3-2	NA
CASTFPPSTEAFF	TGTGCCAGCACCTTCCCCCCAAGCACTGAAGCTTTCTTT	TRBJ1-1	NA	TRBV5-4	NA
CASSLGAGTDYEQYF	TGTGCCAGCAGTTTAGGTGCGGGAACAGACTACGAGCAGTACTTC	TRBJ2-7	NA	TRBV27	NA
CASSSDTSGGYGYTF	TGTGCCAGCAGCTCGGACACATCGGGGGGGTATGGCTACACCTTC	TRBJ1-2	few	TRBV5-6	NA
CASSFTGTNTEAFF	TGTGCCAGCAGCTTTACAGGGACGAACACTGAAGCTTTCTTT	TRBJ1-1	few	TRBV7-9	NA
CASSLRGLGNTEAFF	TGCGCCAGCAGCTTGAGGGGGCTTGGGAACACTGAAGCTTTCTTT	TRBJ1-1	NA	TRBV5-1	TRBD1
CASSIQGSTGELFF	TGTGCCAGTAGTATTCAGGGGAGCACCGGGGAGCTGTTTTTT	TRBJ2-2	NA	TRBV19	NA
CASSTGLAGLEQFF	TGTGCCAGTAGTACAGGACTAGCGGGACTTGAGCAGTTCTTC	TRBJ2-1	NA	TRBV19	TRBD2
CASSWDRGHNEQFF	TGTGCCAGCAGCTGGGACAGGGGCCACAATGAGCAGTTCTTC	TRBJ2-1	NA	TRBV7-4	TRBD1